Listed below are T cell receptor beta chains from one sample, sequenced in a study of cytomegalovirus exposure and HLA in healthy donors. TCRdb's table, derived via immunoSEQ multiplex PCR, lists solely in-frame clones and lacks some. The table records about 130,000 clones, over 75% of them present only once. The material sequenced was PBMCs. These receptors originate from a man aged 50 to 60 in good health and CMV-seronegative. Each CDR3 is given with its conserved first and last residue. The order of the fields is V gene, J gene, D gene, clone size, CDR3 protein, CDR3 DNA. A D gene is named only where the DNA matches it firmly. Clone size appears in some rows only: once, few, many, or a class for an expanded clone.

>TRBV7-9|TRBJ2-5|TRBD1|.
CASSRDSNQETQYF
TGTGCCAGCAGTCGGGACAGCAACCAAGAGACCCAGTACTTC
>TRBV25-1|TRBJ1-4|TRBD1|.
CASKSDRGQLNEKLFF
TGTGCCAGCAAATCCGACAGGGGGCAGCTTAATGAAAAACTGTTTTTT
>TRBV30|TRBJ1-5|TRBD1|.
CAWSRGLNQPQHF
TGTGCCTGGAGTAGGGGGCTCAATCAGCCCCAGCATTTT
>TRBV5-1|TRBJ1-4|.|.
CASSPRGDEKLFF
TGCGCCAGCAGCCCGCGGGGGGATGAAAAACTGTTTTTT
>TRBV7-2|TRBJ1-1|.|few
CASSLAWRGNTEAFF
TGTGCCAGCAGCTTAGCCTGGAGGGGGAACACTGAAGCTTTCTTT
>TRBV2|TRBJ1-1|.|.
CASSELWQTEAFF
TGTGCCAGCAGTGAATTGTGGCAGACTGAAGCTTTCTTT
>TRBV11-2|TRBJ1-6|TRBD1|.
CASSLRQGSNSPLHF
TGTGCCAGCAGCCTTCGACAGGGGTCTAATTCACCCCTCCACTTT
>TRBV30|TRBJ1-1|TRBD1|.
CAWTPKLTGRYTEAFF
TGTGCCTGGACCCCCAAACTGACAGGGCGATACACTGAAGCTTTCTTT
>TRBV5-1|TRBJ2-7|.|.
CASSMPPMSEQYF
TGCGCCAGCAGCATGCCCCCTATGAGCGAGCAGTACTTC
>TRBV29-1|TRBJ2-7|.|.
CSATGSGSEQYF
TGCAGCGCCACCGGGTCGGGGAGCGAGCAGTACTTC
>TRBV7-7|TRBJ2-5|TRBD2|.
CASSPGVAGGPEETQYF
TGTGCTAGCAGCCCCGGGGTAGCGGGAGGGCCGGAAGAGACCCAGTACTTC
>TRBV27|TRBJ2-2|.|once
CASSLAESANTGELFF
TGTGCCAGCAGTTTGGCAGAGAGCGCGAACACCGGGGAGCTGTTTTTT
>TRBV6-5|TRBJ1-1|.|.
CATRRGNTEAFF
TGTGCCACTAGGAGAGGGAACACTGAAGCTTTCTTT
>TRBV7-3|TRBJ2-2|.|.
CASSLTREVGTGELFF
TGTGCCAGCAGCTTAACGAGGGAAGTGGGCACCGGGGAGCTGTTTTTT
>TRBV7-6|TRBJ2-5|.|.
CASSLDRETQYF
TGTGCCAGCAGCTTAGATCGGGAGACCCAGTACTTC
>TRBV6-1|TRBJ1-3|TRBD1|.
CASSEQGAGNTIYF
TGTGCCAGCAGTGAACAGGGGGCTGGAAACACCATATATTTT
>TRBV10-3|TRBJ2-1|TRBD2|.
CAITPDTSGRRGNEQFF
TGTGCCATCACCCCCGACACTAGCGGGAGGAGGGGTAATGAGCAGTTCTTC
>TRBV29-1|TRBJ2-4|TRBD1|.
CSVGGQGRTKNIQYF
TGCAGCGTTGGGGGACAGGGAAGGACCAAAAACATTCAGTACTTC
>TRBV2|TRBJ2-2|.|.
CASRRGGSNTGELFF
TGTGCCAGCAGGAGAGGGGGATCGAACACCGGGGAGCTGTTTTTT
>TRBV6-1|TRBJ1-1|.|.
CASSEVGTGVRTEAFF
TGTGCCAGCAGTGAAGTAGGGACGGGAGTGAGAACTGAAGCTTTCTTT
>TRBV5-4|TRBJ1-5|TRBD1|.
CASSFVRGIRTQHF
TGTGCCAGCAGCTTTGTCAGGGGGATACGTACCCAGCATTTT
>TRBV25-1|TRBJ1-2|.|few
CASSGLTGDFYGYTF
TGTGCCAGCAGTGGTCTGACCGGGGATTTCTATGGCTACACCTTC
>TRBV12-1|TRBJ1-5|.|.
CASSFGQPQHF
TGTGCCAGCAGCTTCGGTCAGCCCCAGCATTTT
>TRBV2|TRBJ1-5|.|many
CASSEVRGSNQPQHF
TGTGCCAGCAGTGAAGTAAGGGGTAGCAATCAGCCCCAGCATTTT
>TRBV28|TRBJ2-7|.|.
CASSFGGTYEQYF
TGTGCCAGCAGTTTCGGGGGTACCTACGAGCAGTACTTC
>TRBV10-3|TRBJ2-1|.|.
CAISPLTRDSSYNEQFF
TGTGCCATCAGCCCGCTTACTAGGGATAGCTCCTACAATGAGCAGTTCTTC
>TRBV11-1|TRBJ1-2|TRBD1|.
CASSPTGTSNYGYTF
TGTGCCAGCAGCCCGACAGGGACTTCTAACTATGGCTACACCTTC
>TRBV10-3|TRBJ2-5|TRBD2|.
CAIMEEREGRETQYF
TGTGCCATCATGGAAGAGCGGGAGGGCAGGGAGACCCAGTACTTC